This TCR beta chain comes out of a study of tissue T cells after allogeneic stem cell transplantation. Study-wide results and caveats: Within patients, tissue anatomy strongly shaped TCR repertoire composition. Motif-based clustering found tissue-specific repertoire signatures shared across patients, though few clones were shared.

Adult allogeneic hematopoietic cell transplant recipients with steroid-refractory graft-versus-host disease were prospectively enrolled for research autopsy. To note about this clone: Its antigen remains unidentified.

Clones were read by immunoSEQ multiplex PCR, and TCRdb kept only the in-frame ones, dropping some. Among roughly 790 clones listed, 39% were seen once. The sequenced sample was transverse colon tissue, obtained at autopsy. The clonotype comes from a female patient aged 40 to 69 with steroid-refractory graft-versus-host disease after an allogeneic stem cell transplant. Some T cells may arise from the graft donor.

Here the CDR3 DNA reads TGTGCCAGCACCTCTTGGGGGCGGGACATTCAGTACTTC. Amino acids: CASTSWGRDIQYF. The V call is TRBV5-4, the J call TRBJ2-4; a possible D gene is TRBD1 (6 bases). Germline assignment: CDR1 SGHNT and CDR2 YYREEE (reference sequence). The CDR3 totals 13 residues. V was pared by 6 bases and J by 8 bases, with 15 bases between.